The rows below give T cell receptor beta chains drawn from one sample of a study of Ad26.COV2.S vaccination and SARS-CoV-2 variants. Data came from immunoSEQ multiplex PCR; TCRdb stores just in-frame clones and leaves some out. Of nearly 400,000 clones in the sample, around 91% were seen once. The material sequenced was peripheral blood, taken in a trial of Ad26.COV2.S vaccine versus placebo. These receptors all stem from a person between 18 and 60 years old who received the Ad26.COV2.S COVID-19 vaccine or a placebo. Each CDR3 is given with its conserved first and last residue. Each record gives: V gene, D gene, J gene, clone size, CDR3 protein, CDR3 DNA. D genes are given only for firm matches. Only some rows state a clone size, as once, few, many or a class for expanded clones.

TRBV29-1,TRBD2,TRBJ2-7,NA,CSVVGLAGGKSYEQYF,TGCAGCGTTGTGGGGCTAGCGGGAGGGAAATCCTACGAGCAGTACTTC
TRBV19,TRBD1,TRBJ1-2,NA,CASSISQGGDYGYTF,TGTGCCAGTAGTATTTCGCAGGGGGGAGACTATGGCTACACCTTC
TRBV4-1,NA,TRBJ2-7,NA,CASSQREAYEQYF,TGCGCCAGCAGCCAAAGGGAGGCCTACGAGCAGTACTTC
TRBV6-2/TRBV6-3,TRBD1,TRBJ1-1,NA,CASSRRTGNTEAFF,TGTGCCAGCAGCCGCAGGACAGGGAACACTGAAGCTTTCTTT
TRBV2,NA,TRBJ1-4,once,CASVPGITNEKLFF,TGTGCCAGCGTTCCAGGGATCACTAATGAAAAACTGTTTTTT
TRBV6-5,TRBD1,TRBJ2-5,NA,CASSRQGGETQYF,TGTGCCAGCAGTAGACAGGGGGGGGAGACCCAGTACTTC
TRBV11-2,TRBD1,TRBJ2-7,NA,CASTYRGSEQYF,TGTGCCAGCACGTACAGGGGCTCCGAGCAGTACTTC
TRBV6-2/TRBV6-3,TRBD1,TRBJ1-2,NA,CASSSRQGPYGYTF,TGTGCCAGCAGCTCCCGACAGGGACCCTATGGCTACACCTTC
TRBV28,TRBD1,TRBJ2-1,NA,CASRDRASYNEQFF,TGTGCCAGCAGGGACAGGGCTTCCTACAATGAGCAGTTCTTC
TRBV24-1,TRBD1,TRBJ1-2,NA,CATQDRVRYGYTF,TGTGCCACCCAAGACAGGGTCCGGTATGGCTACACCTTC
TRBV6-1,TRBD2,TRBJ2-7,NA,CASSEVLTSGYYEQYF,TGTGCCAGCAGTGAAGTGCTGACTAGCGGATACTACGAGCAGTACTTC
TRBV6-6,TRBD2,TRBJ2-3,NA,CASSRTSGRAEDTQYF,TGTGCCAGCAGTAGGACTAGCGGGAGGGCCGAAGATACGCAGTATTTT
TRBV10-3,NA,TRBJ2-2,once,CAISEGVSGELFF,TGTGCCATCAGTGAGGGTGTATCCGGGGAGCTGTTTTTT
TRBV7-8,NA,TRBJ1-2,NA,CASSKDAGSYGYTF,TGTGCCAGCAGCAAAGACGCCGGGTCCTATGGCTACACCTTC
TRBV5-1,TRBD2,TRBJ2-7,NA,CASSLVLAGALEQYF,TGCGCCAGCAGCTTGGTCCTAGCGGGAGCTCTCGAGCAGTACTTC
TRBV6-5,NA,TRBJ1-1,NA,CASSYSRNTEAFF,TGTGCCAGCAGTTACTCTCGGAACACTGAAGCTTTCTTT
TRBV3-1/TRBV3-2,TRBD2,TRBJ2-7,NA,CASSLGLAGAEQYF,TGTGCCAGCAGCCTCGGACTAGCGGGAGCCGAGCAGTACTTC
TRBV24-1,TRBD2,TRBJ2-3,NA,CANNPTSGRADTQYF,TGTGCCAACAACCCAACTAGCGGGAGGGCCGATACGCAGTATTTT
TRBV7-2,TRBD1,TRBJ2-2,NA,CASSPRTGGTGELFF,TGTGCCAGCAGCCCCCGGACAGGGGGCACCGGGGAGCTGTTTTTT
TRBV28,TRBD1,TRBJ2-3,NA,CASRQGARDTQYF,TGTGCCAGCCGACAGGGGGCGAGGGATACGCAGTATTTT
TRBV7-9,TRBD1,TRBJ2-2,NA,CASSSSGQGIGELFF,TGTGCCAGCAGCTCATCGGGACAGGGGATCGGGGAGCTGTTTTTT
TRBV27,TRBD2,TRBJ2-7,NA,CASSFSTSGKGEQYF,TGTGCCAGCAGTTTTTCGACTAGCGGGAAGGGTGAGCAGTACTTC
TRBV6-5,NA,TRBJ1-3,NA,CASSYSDSHSGNTIYF,TGTGCCAGCAGTTACTCGGACAGTCATTCGGGAAACACCATATATTTT
TRBV14,NA,TRBJ1-6,NA,CASSQTRDSPLHF,TGTGCCAGCAGCCAGACGAGAGATTCACCCCTCCACTTT
TRBV6-2/TRBV6-3,NA,TRBJ1-5,NA,CASSPTRVPYRNQPQHF,TGTGCCAGCAGCCCAACCAGGGTTCCCTACCGCAATCAGCCCCAGCATTTT
TRBV5-5,TRBD1,TRBJ2-7,NA,CASRTRDRSSYEQYF,TGTGCCAGCAGAACCCGGGACAGAAGCTCCTACGAGCAGTACTTC
TRBV7-2,NA,TRBJ1-1,NA,CASSTMGDTEAFF,TGTGCCAGCAGCACAATGGGGGATACTGAAGCTTTCTTT
TRBV30,TRBD2,TRBJ2-3,NA,CAWSVRLASGSSADTQYF,TGTGCCTGGAGTGTACGGCTCGCTAGCGGGAGTAGCGCAGATACGCAGTATTTT